These T cell receptor beta chains were read from a single sample in a study of OX40 agonist ivuxolimab in advanced cancers. Assay: immunoSEQ multiplex PCR; the TCRdb copy retains only in-frame clones and omits some. Altogether 56,000 or so clones are present, around 86% being singletons, with the ten largest covering about 4.3%. Here the sequenced sample was CD4+ or CD8+ T cells sorted from blood, taken in a trial of the OX40 agonist ivuxolimab. Source of these receptors: an adult with an advanced solid tumor such as melanoma, head and neck, liver or kidney cancer. Both conserved end residues are part of each CDR3. The D gene is left open where the match is weak. Rows give clone size only sometimes, using once, few, many, or a class for an expanded clone.

TRBV19	NA	NA	TRBJ1-2	CASARAGESYGYTF	TGTGCCAGTGCACGGGCAGGAGAGTCCTATGGCTACACCTTC
TRBV5-5	NA	NA	TRBJ2-1	CASSPDYNEQFF	TGTGCCAGCAGCCCAGATTACAATGAGCAGTTCTTC
TRBV15	NA	TRBD1	TRBJ1-2	CATSRDRSGTGNGYTF	TGTGCCACCAGCAGAGATCGTTCCGGGACAGGGAATGGCTACACCTTC
TRBV5-5	NA	NA	TRBJ1-3	CASSLGGGSGNTIYF	TGTGCCAGCAGCCTAGGAGGAGGATCTGGAAACACCATATATTTT
TRBV11-2	NA	NA	TRBJ2-5	CASSPEAPRETQYF	TGTGCCAGCAGCCCTGAGGCGCCGCGAGAGACCCAGTACTTC
TRBV7-7	NA	NA	TRBJ2-5	CASSLLSGPQETQYF	TGTGCTAGCAGCTTGTTGTCAGGGCCTCAAGAGACCCAGTACTTC
TRBV28	NA	TRBD1	TRBJ1-5	CASRRDRVGGQPQHF	TGTGCCAGCAGGCGCGACAGGGTAGGAGGTCAGCCCCAGCATTTT
TRBV11-2	NA	NA	TRBJ1-1	CASSLDQTNTEAFF	TGTGCCAGCAGCTTAGATCAGACTAACACTGAAGCTTTCTTT
TRBV11-2	NA	NA	TRBJ1-2	CASSLGENYGYTF	TGTGCCAGCAGCCTGGGGGAGAACTATGGCTACACCTTC
TRBV18	NA	NA	TRBJ1-5	CASSPSGSNQPQHF	TGTGCCAGCTCACCATCCGGGTCCAATCAGCCCCAGCATTTT
TRBV5-8	NA	TRBD1	TRBJ2-6	CASSAGDSYSGANVLTF	TGTGCCAGCAGCGCTGGGGACAGTTACTCTGGGGCCAACGTCCTGACTTTC
TRBV19	NA	NA	TRBJ1-1	CASKLTAPPEAFF	TGTGCCAGTAAGTTGACAGCCCCCCCTGAAGCTTTCTTT
TRBV11-1	NA	NA	TRBJ1-1	CASSLPGQGNTEAFF	TGTGCCAGCAGCTTACCCGGACAAGGGAACACTGAAGCTTTCTTT
TRBV25-1	NA	NA	TRBJ1-2	CASSESGEYGYTF	TGTGCCAGCAGTGAATCAGGGGAATATGGCTACACCTTC
TRBV7-2	NA	TRBD1	TRBJ2-7	CAGSPGTGVYEQYF	TGTGCCGGCAGCCCCGGGACAGGGGTGTACGAGCAGTACTTC
TRBV7-6	once	TRBD2	TRBJ2-1	CASSLASVAGNNEQFF	TGTGCCAGCAGCTTAGCAAGTGTAGCGGGGAACAATGAGCAGTTCTTC
TRBV6-1	NA	NA	TRBJ1-6	CASTRQEGAPLHF	TGTGCCAGCACCCGTCAGGAGGGTGCACCCCTCCACTTT
TRBV5-3	NA	TRBD1	TRBJ1-5	CARSGRDRVSNQPQHF	TGTGCCAGAAGCGGCCGGGACAGGGTTAGCAATCAGCCCCAGCATTTT
TRBV5-6	NA	NA	TRBJ2-1	CASSSPGARSNEQFF	TGTGCCAGCAGCTCGCCGGGGGCGAGATCCAATGAGCAGTTCTTC
TRBV6-6	NA	TRBD1	TRBJ2-5	CASSLGTGGRETQYF	TGTGCCAGCAGCCTCGGGACAGGGGGCCGAGAGACCCAGTACTTC
TRBV4-2	few	TRBD2	TRBJ2-7	CASSQSAGDEQYF	TGTGCCAGCAGCCAAAGCGCGGGAGATGAGCAGTACTTC
TRBV29-1	NA	NA	TRBJ2-2	CSVELGSSTGELFF	TGCAGCGTTGAGTTAGGGAGCAGTACCGGGGAGCTGTTTTTT
TRBV7-8	NA	TRBD1	TRBJ1-5	CASSLWGQGANFNQPQHF	TGTGCCAGCAGCTTATGGGGACAGGGGGCTAACTTCAATCAGCCCCAGCATTTT
TRBV6-1	NA	NA	TRBJ1-2	CASIRTANYGYTF	TGTGCCAGCATCCGGACAGCAAACTATGGCTACACCTTC
TRBV28	NA	NA	TRBJ2-1	CASTTPGGWAFF	TGTGCCAGCACGACCCCCGGAGGGTGGGCGTTCTTC
TRBV28	NA	NA	TRBJ1-1	CASSLFRGSVAFF	TGTGCCAGCAGTTTATTCCGAGGATCTGTGGCTTTCTTT
TRBV6-5	once	TRBD1	TRBJ1-1	CASSSTGYTEAFF	TGTGCCAGCAGTTCGACAGGGTACACTGAAGCTTTCTTT
TRBV5-4	NA	TRBD2	TRBJ2-2	CASSRAGFNTGELFF	TGTGCCAGCAGCCGAGCGGGGTTCAACACCGGGGAGCTGTTTTTT
TRBV16	NA	TRBD1	TRBJ1-1	CASSQSGQVNTEAFF	TGTGCCAGCAGCCAATCGGGACAGGTGAACACTGAAGCTTTCTTT
TRBV21-1	NA	NA	TRBJ1-5	CASGYRDRGPVYCSNQPQHF	TGTGCCAGCGGGTACCGGGACAGGGGTCCCGTATATTGTAGCAATCAGCCCCAGCATTTT
TRBV28	once	NA	TRBJ2-5	CASRPWGRRQETQYF	TGTGCCAGCAGACCGTGGGGAAGACGCCAAGAGACCCAGTACTTC
TRBV23-1	NA	TRBD1	TRBJ2-7	CASSQFAGTAHSYEQYF	TGCGCCAGCAGTCAGTTCGCCGGGACAGCCCACTCCTACGAGCAGTACTTC
TRBV2	few	TRBD1	TRBJ1-1	CASSESWDRRVAEAFF	TGTGCCAGCAGTGAATCGTGGGACAGGCGGGTGGCTGAAGCTTTCTTT
TRBV21-1	NA	NA	TRBJ2-7	CASSKDQGPQGTPYEQYF	TGTGCCAGCAGCAAAGATCAGGGCCCTCAGGGAACCCCCTACGAGCAGTACTTC
TRBV4-1	once	NA	TRBJ2-1	CASSQTYNEQFF	TGCGCCAGCAGCCAAACCTACAATGAGCAGTTCTTC
TRBV27	NA	TRBD1	TRBJ1-1	CASSPQRGGRTEAFF	TGTGCCAGCAGTCCCCAGCGAGGGGGCCGGACTGAAGCTTTCTTT
TRBV29-1	NA	TRBD2	TRBJ2-3	CSAQRGTSFDTQYF	TGCAGCGCCCAACGGGGGACTAGCTTTGATACGCAGTATTTT
TRBV4-1	NA	NA	TRBJ1-5	CASSHGGKQPQHF	TGCGCCAGCAGCCATGGGGGAAAACAGCCCCAGCATTTT
TRBV7-8	few	NA	TRBJ1-5	CASSLLRQPQHF	TGTGCCAGCTCCCTATTACGTCAGCCCCAGCATTTT
TRBV19	NA	TRBD2	TRBJ2-7	CASSSRQGAGTSGSIYEQYF	TGTGCCAGTAGTTCAAGACAGGGGGCCGGGACTAGCGGGAGTATCTACGAGCAGTACTTC
TRBV9	NA	NA	TRBJ2-3	CASSVGESTDTQYF	TGTGCCAGCAGCGTAGGGGAATCCACAGATACGCAGTATTTT
TRBV28	NA	TRBD1	TRBJ1-2	CASSPGQDHGYTF	TGTGCCAGCAGTCCCGGACAGGACCATGGCTACACCTTC
TRBV27	once	TRBD2	TRBJ2-7	CASSIRTSGRGTYEQYF	TGTGCCAGCAGTATCAGGACTAGCGGGAGAGGGACCTACGAGCAGTACTTC
TRBV6-6	NA	NA	TRBJ1-2	CASSPAGRVVYTF	TGTGCCAGCAGTCCCGCCGGGCGCGTCGTCTACACCTTC
TRBV19	NA	NA	TRBJ1-1	CASSTVLWGNTEAFF	TGTGCCAGTAGTACTGTCTTGTGGGGGAACACTGAAGCTTTCTTT
TRBV10-2	NA	NA	TRBJ1-4	CASSERPQWGEKLFF	TGCGCCAGCAGTGAGAGGCCACAATGGGGGGAAAAACTGTTTTTT
TRBV5-4	few	NA	TRBJ1-4	CASSLVGDEKLFF	TGTGCCAGCAGCTTGGTCGGGGATGAAAAACTGTTTTTT
TRBV7-9	NA	NA	TRBJ2-2	CASSLRTGELFF	TGTGCCAGCAGCTTACGCACCGGGGAGCTGTTTTTT
TRBV28	NA	NA	TRBJ1-1	CASSLSPELTEAFF	TGTGCCAGCAGTCTAAGCCCGGAGTTGACTGAAGCTTTCTTT
TRBV7-2	NA	NA	TRBJ1-1	CASSRQQNTEAFF	TGTGCCAGCAGCAGACAGCAGAACACTGAAGCTTTCTTT
TRBV18	NA	TRBD1	TRBJ1-2	CASSLSGGAYGYTF	TGTGCCAGCTCACTTTCAGGGGGCGCCTATGGCTACACCTTC